The present entry profiles one TCR beta chain with its context. Antigen: not known. The data originate from a study of tumor and adjacent non-tumor tissue in lung cancer. Study-wide context: The cohort had 12 to 13 adenocarcinoma, 2 squamous cell and 1 small cell patients.

Germline V gene lookup returns CDR1 LGHNA and CDR2 YSLEER. V lost 0 bases, J lost 4 bases, and 6 bases stayed unmatched. This CDR3 is 16 amino acids long. Study-wide findings and caveats: Compared with tumor, normal lung showed significantly lower TCR diversity.

RNA was extracted from bulk tissue without any cell sorting. Three rounds of nested PCR, following a modified ARM-PCR protocol, produced the TCRbeta library. TCRdb reprocessed the multiplex PCR reads with MiXCR, giving one entry per CDR3 protein. The sample has about 200,000 distinct CDR3 sequences; about two thirds are singletons. This sequence originates from a man aged 60-69 years with non-small cell lung cancer. This chain joins TRBV4-3 and TRBJ1-5; 7 bases are a match to TRBD1. Sequenced sample: lung tumor tissue. DNA for the CDR3: TGCGCCAGCAGCCAAGAGTTTCAGGGGGTTAATCAGCCCCAGCATTTT. This gives the protein CASSQEFQGVNQPQHF.